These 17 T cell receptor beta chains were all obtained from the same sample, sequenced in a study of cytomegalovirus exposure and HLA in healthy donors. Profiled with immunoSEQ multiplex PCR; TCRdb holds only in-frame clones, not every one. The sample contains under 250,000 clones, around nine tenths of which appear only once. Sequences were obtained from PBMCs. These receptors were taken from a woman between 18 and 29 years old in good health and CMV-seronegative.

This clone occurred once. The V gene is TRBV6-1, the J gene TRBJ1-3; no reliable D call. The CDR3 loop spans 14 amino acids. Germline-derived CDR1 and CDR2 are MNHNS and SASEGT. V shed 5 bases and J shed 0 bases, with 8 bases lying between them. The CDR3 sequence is CASSLDNSGNTIYF. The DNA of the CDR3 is TGTGCCAGCAGTCTCGACAACTCTGGAAACACCATATATTTT.

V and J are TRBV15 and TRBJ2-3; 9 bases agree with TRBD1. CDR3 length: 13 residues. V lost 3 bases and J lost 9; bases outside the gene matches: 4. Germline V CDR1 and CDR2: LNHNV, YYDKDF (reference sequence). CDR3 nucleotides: TGTGCCACCAGCAGTGCCGGGACAGGGACGCAGTATTTT. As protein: CATSSAGTGTQYF.

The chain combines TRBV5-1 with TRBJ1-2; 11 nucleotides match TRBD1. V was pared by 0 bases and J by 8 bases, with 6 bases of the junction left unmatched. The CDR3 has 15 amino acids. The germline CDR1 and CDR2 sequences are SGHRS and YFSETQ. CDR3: CASSLGVDRGLGYTF. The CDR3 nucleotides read TGCGCCAGCAGCTTGGGAGTGGACAGGGGGCTCGGCTACACCTTC.

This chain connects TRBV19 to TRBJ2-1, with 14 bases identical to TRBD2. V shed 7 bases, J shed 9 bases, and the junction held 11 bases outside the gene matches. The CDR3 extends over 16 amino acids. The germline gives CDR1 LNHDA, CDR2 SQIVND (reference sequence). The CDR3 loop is CASTHNRLAGGGEQFF. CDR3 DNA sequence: TGTGCCAGTACCCATAACCGACTAGCGGGAGGGGGTGAGCAGTTCTTC.

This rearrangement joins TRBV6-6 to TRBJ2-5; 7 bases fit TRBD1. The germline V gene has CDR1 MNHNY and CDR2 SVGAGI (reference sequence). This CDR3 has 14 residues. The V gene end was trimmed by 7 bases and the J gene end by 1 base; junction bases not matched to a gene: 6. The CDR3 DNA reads TGTGCCAGCAACAAGGACAGGATCCAAGAGACCCAGTACTTC. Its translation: CASNKDRIQETQYF.

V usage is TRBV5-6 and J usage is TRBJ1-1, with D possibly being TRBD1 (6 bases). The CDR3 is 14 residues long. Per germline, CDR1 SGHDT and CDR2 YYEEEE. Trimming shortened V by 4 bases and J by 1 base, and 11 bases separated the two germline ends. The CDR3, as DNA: TGTGCCAGCAGCATGACAGGCCCGAACACTGAAGCTTTCTTT. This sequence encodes CASSMTGPNTEAFF.

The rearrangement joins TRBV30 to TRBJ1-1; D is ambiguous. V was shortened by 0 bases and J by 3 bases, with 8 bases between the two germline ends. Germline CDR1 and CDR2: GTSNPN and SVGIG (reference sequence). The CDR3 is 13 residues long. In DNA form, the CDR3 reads TGTGCCTGGAGTGTAGGACTGGACACTGAAGCTTTCTTT. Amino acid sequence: CAWSVGLDTEAFF. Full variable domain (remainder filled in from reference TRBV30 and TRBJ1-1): SQTIHQWPATLVQPVGSPLSLECTVEGTSNPNLYWYRQAAGRGLQLLFYSVGIGQISSEVPQNLSASRPQDRQFILSSKKLLLSDSGFYLCAWSVGLDTEAFFGQGTRLTVV.

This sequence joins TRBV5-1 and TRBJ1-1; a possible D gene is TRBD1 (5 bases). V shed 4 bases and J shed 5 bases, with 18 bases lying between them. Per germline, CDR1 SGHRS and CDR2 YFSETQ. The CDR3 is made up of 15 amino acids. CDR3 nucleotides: TGCGCCAGCAGCGGCATGGCGGGGAGGGGTACTGAAGCTTTCTTT. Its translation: CASSGMAGRGTEAFF.

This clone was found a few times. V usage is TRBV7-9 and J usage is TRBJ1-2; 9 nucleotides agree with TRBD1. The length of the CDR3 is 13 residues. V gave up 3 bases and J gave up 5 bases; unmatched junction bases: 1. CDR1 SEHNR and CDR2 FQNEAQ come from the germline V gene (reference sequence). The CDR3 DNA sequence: TGTGCCAGCAGCTTGGGGACAGGGTATGGCTACACCTTC. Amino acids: CASSLGTGYGYTF.

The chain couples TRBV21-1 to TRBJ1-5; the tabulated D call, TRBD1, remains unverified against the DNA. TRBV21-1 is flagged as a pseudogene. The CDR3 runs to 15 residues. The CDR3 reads CASSPDRESNQPQHF. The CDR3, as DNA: TGTGCCAGCAGCCCCGACAGGGAAAGCAATCAGCCCCAGCATTTT.

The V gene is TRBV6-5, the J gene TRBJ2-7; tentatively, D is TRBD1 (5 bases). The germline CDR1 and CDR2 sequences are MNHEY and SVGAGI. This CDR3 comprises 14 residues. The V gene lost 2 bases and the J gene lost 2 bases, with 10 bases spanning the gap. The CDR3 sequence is CASSYAQGTYEQYF. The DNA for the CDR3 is TGTGCCAGCAGTTACGCCCAGGGCACCTACGAGCAGTACTTC.

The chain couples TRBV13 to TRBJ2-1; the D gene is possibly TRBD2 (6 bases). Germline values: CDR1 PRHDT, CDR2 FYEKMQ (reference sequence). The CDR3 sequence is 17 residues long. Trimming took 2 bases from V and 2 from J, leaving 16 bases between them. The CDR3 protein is CASSLPYGGPPYNEQFF. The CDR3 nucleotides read TGTGCCAGCAGCTTACCCTACGGGGGACCCCCCTACAATGAGCAGTTCTTC.

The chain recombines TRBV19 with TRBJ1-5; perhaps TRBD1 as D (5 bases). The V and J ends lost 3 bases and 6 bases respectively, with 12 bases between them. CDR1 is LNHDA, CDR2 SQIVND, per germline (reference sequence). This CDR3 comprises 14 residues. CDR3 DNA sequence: TGTGCCAGTAGTATTCGGGGGGGAAGTCAGCCCCAGCATTTT. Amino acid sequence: CASSIRGGSQPQHF.

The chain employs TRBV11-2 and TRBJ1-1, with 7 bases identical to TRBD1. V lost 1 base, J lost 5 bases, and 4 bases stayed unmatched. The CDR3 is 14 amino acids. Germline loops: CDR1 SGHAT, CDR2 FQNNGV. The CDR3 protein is CASSLGGGGTEAFF. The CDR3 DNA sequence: TGTGCCAGCAGCTTAGGAGGGGGCGGGACTGAAGCTTTCTTT. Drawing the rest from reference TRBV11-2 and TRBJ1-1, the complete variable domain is EAGVAQSPRYKIIEKRQSVAFWCNPISGHATLYWYQQILGQGPKLLIQFQNNGVVDDSQLPKDRFSAERLKGVDSTLKIQPAKLEDSAVYLCASSLGGGGTEAFFGQGTRLTVV.

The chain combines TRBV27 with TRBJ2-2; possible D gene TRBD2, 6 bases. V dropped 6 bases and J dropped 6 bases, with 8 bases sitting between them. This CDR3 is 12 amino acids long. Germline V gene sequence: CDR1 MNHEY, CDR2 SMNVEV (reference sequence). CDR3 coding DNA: TGTGCCAGCAGCCCGGGGGCCGGGGAGCTGTTTTTT. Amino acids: CASSPGAGELFF.

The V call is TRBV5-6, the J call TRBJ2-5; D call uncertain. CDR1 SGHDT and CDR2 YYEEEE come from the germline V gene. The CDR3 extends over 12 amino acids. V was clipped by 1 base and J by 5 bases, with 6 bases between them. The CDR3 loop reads CASSLSLETQYF. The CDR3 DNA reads TGTGCCAGCAGCTTGTCCCTGGAGACCCAGTACTTC.

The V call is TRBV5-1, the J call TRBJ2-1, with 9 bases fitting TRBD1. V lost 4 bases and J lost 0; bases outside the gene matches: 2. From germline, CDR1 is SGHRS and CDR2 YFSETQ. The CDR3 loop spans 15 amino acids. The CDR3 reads CASSTTGGSYNEQFF. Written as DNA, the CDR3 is TGCGCCAGCAGCACGACAGGGGGCTCCTACAATGAGCAGTTCTTC.